This entry lists 5 T cell receptor beta chains sequenced from one sample in a study of CD8 T cell repertoires and HIV-1 epitope variants. Produced via immunoSEQ multiplex PCR; TCRdb's table is partial and in-frame only. The sample has about 5,800 clones, around 64% seen once. Their target antigens are unknown. Sequencing was done on a sample of cultured CD8+ T cells derived from PBMCs. These receptors all stem from a male donor with HIV.

This rearrangement joins TRBV29-1 to TRBJ1-1; D is ambiguous. This CDR3 spans 13 amino acids. Germline CDR1 and CDR2: SQVTM and ANQGSEA. The CDR3 nucleotides are TGCAGTCACGACCTGTTGCGAGACACTGAAGCTTTCTTT. Its protein is CSHDLLRDTEAFF.

V and J are TRBV4-2 and TRBJ2-5; TRBD2 matches 8 bases. The CDR3 is 16 amino acids. Germline CDR1 and CDR2: LGHNA and YNFKEQ. J was trimmed by 1 base and V by 1 base; bases with no gene match: 5. The CDR3 loop is CASSQAAGAGQETQYF. The CDR3, as DNA: TGTGCCAGCAGCCAAGCAGCGGGGGCGGGCCAAGAGACCCAGTACTTC.

This clone has only a few counts. The rearrangement uses TRBV5-1 and TRBJ2-7, with TRBD2 identical over 7 bases. Germline values: CDR1 SGHRS, CDR2 YFSETQ. The CDR3 loop spans 15 amino acids. Germline trimming cut 1 base from V and 0 bases from J; bases unmatched to any gene: 4. This CDR3 reads CASSLNGGSSYEQYF. The CDR3 DNA follows: TGCGCCAGCAGCTTGAACGGGGGGAGCTCCTACGAGCAGTACTTC. The variable domain in full, with the rest retrieved from reference TRBV5-1 and TRBJ2-7, is KAGVTQTPRYLIKTRGQQVTLSCSPISGHRSVSWYQQTPGQGLQFLFEYFSETQRNKGNFPGRFSGRQFSNSRSEMNVSTLELGDSALYLCASSLNGGSSYEQYFGPGTRLTVT.

This chain uses TRBV7-9 with TRBJ2-1, with 10 bases fitting TRBD2. V shed 3 bases and J 7 bases; nucleotides not matched to a gene: 9. Germline CDR1 SEHNR, CDR2 FQNEAQ (reference sequence). CDR3 length equals 16 residues. The DNA for the CDR3 is TGTGCCAGCAGCTTTCGCCTATTAGCGGGGGGTAATGAGCAGTTCTTC. Translated: CASSFRLLAGGNEQFF.

The CDR3 bases are TGTGCCAGCAGCAAGGGCCTCATTAAGGCAACTAATGAAAAACTGTTTTTT. Its translation: CASSKGLIKATNEKLFF. This chain links TRBV7-8 with TRBJ1-4; no reliable D call. The CDR3 runs to 17 residues. Germline CDR1 is SGHVS and CDR2 is FQNEAQ. V lost 5 bases and J lost 0, with 16 bases in between. The variable domain in full, with the rest retrieved from reference TRBV7-8 and TRBJ1-4, is GAGVSQSPRYKVAKRGQDVALRCDPISGHVSLFWYQQALGQGPEFLTYFQNEAQLDKSGLPSDRFFAERPEGSVSTLKIQRTQQEDSAVYLCASSKGLIKATNEKLFFGSGTQLSVL.